Below, 24 T cell receptor beta chains from the same sample are listed, as sequenced in a study of cytomegalovirus exposure and HLA in healthy donors. Generated by immunoSEQ multiplex PCR, the TCRdb table keeps only in-frame clones and is missing some. The data contain 85,000 to 95,000 clones, 95% to 98% of them seen just once; the ten biggest clones take up 0.6% to 0.95%. Specimen: PBMCs. Receptors were obtained from a man aged 18 to 29 in good health and CMV-seronegative.

The CDR3 coding sequence is TGTGCCAGCAGTGAAACAGTCAACTATGGCTACACCTTC. It is translated as CASSETVNYGYTF. The chain couples TRBV6-5 to TRBJ1-2; D call uncertain. The length of the CDR3 is 13 residues. V lost 5 bases and J 2 bases, leaving 9 bases between the germline ends. The germline V gene has CDR1 MNHEY and CDR2 SVGAGI.

The chain combines TRBV5-1 with TRBJ2-1, with TRBD2 identical over 11 bases. The CDR3 is 17 residues long. Germline V gene sequence: CDR1 SGHRS, CDR2 YFSETQ. Trimming removed 2 bases from V and 7 bases from J; junction bases left unmatched: 11. This CDR3 reads CASSFGMSLAGGNEQFF. In DNA, the CDR3 is TGCGCCAGCAGCTTCGGAATGTCCCTAGCGGGAGGAAATGAGCAGTTCTTC.

V gene TRBV5-6 combines with J gene TRBJ1-1; the match to TRBD1 covers 9 bases. The CDR3 loop spans 16 amino acids. The J segment lost 2 bases and the V segment lost 4 bases, leaving 9 bases of the junction unmatched. CDR1 and CDR2 from the germline V gene are SGHDT and YYEEEE. CDR3 in DNA: TGTGCCAGCAGCATCGGGACAGGGAGAATTAACACTGAAGCTTTCTTT. As protein: CASSIGTGRINTEAFF. Together with reference TRBV5-6 and TRBJ1-1, the CDR3 gives the full variable domain: DAGVTQSPTHLIKTRGQQVTLRCSPKSGHDTVSWYQQALGQGPQFIFQYYEEEERQRGNFPDRFSGHQFPNYSSELNVNALLLGDSALYLCASSIGTGRINTEAFFGQGTRLTVV.

The V gene is TRBV5-4, the J gene TRBJ1-3, with D possibly being TRBD1 (5 bases). Trimming took off 4 bases at V and 0 bases at J, with 11 bases between the two ends. Germline CDR1 is SGHNT and CDR2 is YYREEE (reference sequence). The CDR3 consists of 15 residues. In nucleotides, the CDR3 is TGTGCCAGCAGCCATACCGGGGGCTCTGGAAACACCATATATTTT. This translates into CASSHTGGSGNTIYF.

The rearrangement links TRBV2 to TRBJ1-2; D may be TRBD1 (6 bases). V lost 8 bases to trimming and J lost 4 bases, with 14 bases between them. The germline V gene has CDR1 SNHLY and CDR2 FYNNEI. The CDR3 runs 13 residues. CDR3 protein: CASLAGAGYGYTF. In nucleotides, the CDR3 is TGTGCCAGCTTAGCAGGGGCGGGCTATGGCTACACCTTC.

The rearrangement links TRBV14 to TRBJ2-5; TRBD2 matches 7 bases. Germline values: CDR1 SGHDN, CDR2 FVKESK. The CDR3 is 15 residues long. J gave up 5 bases and V 4 bases, and 10 bases lay outside the gene matches. CDR3 DNA: TGTGCCAGCAGCCCCCGGGAAGCGGGATGGGAGACCCAGTACTTC. It yields the protein CASSPREAGWETQYF.

V is TRBV28 and J is TRBJ2-7; TRBD1 matches at 9 bases. J lost 4 bases, V lost 3 bases, and 10 bases had no gene match. CDR1 is MDHEN, CDR2 SYDVKM, per germline. This CDR3 contains 16 residues. CDR3 sequence (DNA): TGTGCCAGCAGTTTCAAAGGACAGGGGCAGTGGTACGAGCAGTACTTC. Translating it yields CASSFKGQGQWYEQYF.

This rearrangement joins TRBV5-8 to TRBJ2-1; TRBD1 aligns across 7 bases. Germline V lookup: CDR1 SGHTS, CDR2 YDEGEE. The V segment lost 4 bases and the J segment 4 bases; nucleotides outside the gene matches: 11. The CDR3 has 16 residues. This chain's CDR3 is CASSQEPGQPYNEQFF. The CDR3 DNA is TGTGCCAGCAGCCAGGAACCGGGACAGCCATACAATGAGCAGTTCTTC. Supplemented by reference TRBV5-8 and TRBJ2-1, the full variable domain reads EAGVTQSPTHLIKTRGQQATLRCSPISGHTSVYWYQQALGLGLQFLLWYDEGEERNRGNFPPRFSGRQFPNYSSELNVNALELEDSALYLCASSQEPGQPYNEQFFGPGTRLTVL.

This clone was picked up one time. The rearrangement uses TRBV19 and TRBJ2-2; D remains unclear. V lost 3 bases and J lost 6, with 11 bases in between. The CDR3 loop spans 14 amino acids. The V gene's germline CDR1 is LNHDA and CDR2 SQIVND (reference sequence). CDR3 protein: CASSMPPRPGELFF. CDR3 nucleotides: TGTGCCAGTAGTATGCCCCCTAGACCCGGGGAGCTGTTTTTT.

The gene calls are TRBV6-5 and TRBJ2-1; weak D call: TRBD2 (6 bases). Deletions cut 7 bases from V and 7 bases from J, with 14 bases between. The CDR3 extends over 13 amino acids. The germline V gene has CDR1 MNHEY and CDR2 SVGAGI. For the CDR3, the DNA is TGTGCCAGCACCAGACTAGAGGGAAATGAGCAGTTCTTC. Its protein is CASTRLEGNEQFF.

The genes are TRBV9 and TRBJ2-1, with 13 bases fitting TRBD2. CDR1 and CDR2 from the germline V gene are SGDLS and YYNGEE. This CDR3 is 15 amino acids long. The trim removed 0 bases at V and 8 bases at J, leaving 2 bases unmatched. The CDR3 protein is CASSVAGLAGYEQFF. The CDR3 DNA is TGTGCCAGCAGCGTAGCGGGACTAGCGGGATATGAGCAGTTCTTC.

The chain combines TRBV5-1 with TRBJ1-3; no clear D gene. The CDR3 contains 17 residues. Deletions cut 4 bases from V and 0 bases from J, with 17 bases between. CDR1 is SGHRS and CDR2 is YFSETQ in the germline V gene. CDR3 DNA: TGCGCCAGCAGCATGGAGAGTACGTCCCCCTCTGGAAACACCATATATTTT. Amino acids: CASSMESTSPSGNTIYF.

This chain connects TRBV7-2 to TRBJ2-1; 10 bases align to TRBD1. Germline CDR1 SGHTA, CDR2 FQGNSA. CDR3 length: 14 amino acids. V lost 1 base and J lost 6; bases outside the gene matches: 0. The CDR3 is CASSLGTGGNEQFF. The CDR3 DNA reads TGTGCCAGCAGCTTAGGGACAGGGGGCAATGAGCAGTTCTTC.

The chain links TRBV19 to TRBJ2-1; TRBD2 is a possible D gene (6 bases). The CDR3 consists of 15 residues. Germline values: CDR1 LNHDA, CDR2 SQIVND (reference sequence). The V end was cut by 6 bases, the J end by 7 bases, with 19 bases between. Here the CDR3 reads CASSDLAFKRNEQFF. The CDR3 region has the DNA TGTGCCAGTAGCGATCTAGCGTTCAAGAGGAATGAGCAGTTCTTC.

The genes are TRBV28 and TRBJ2-5; 8 bases match TRBD2. The CDR3 has 15 residues. Germline loops: CDR1 MDHEN, CDR2 SYDVKM. The trim removed 3 bases at V and 1 base at J, leaving 4 bases unmatched. The CDR3 loop reads CASSFLREGQETQYF. CDR3 DNA: TGTGCCAGCAGTTTTTTACGGGAGGGCCAAGAGACCCAGTACTTC.

This clone was observed a single time. This chain joins TRBV30 and TRBJ2-1; D is ambiguous. Germline lookup yields CDR1 GTSNPN and CDR2 SVGIG (reference sequence). V was shortened by 1 base and J by 0 bases, with 10 bases between the two germline ends. This CDR3 is 15 amino acids long. CDR3 region: CAWSALESSYNEQFF. CDR3 DNA: TGTGCCTGGAGTGCCCTAGAGAGCTCCTACAATGAGCAGTTCTTC.

This chain connects TRBV5-1 to TRBJ1-4; 10 nucleotides match TRBD1. This CDR3 spans 15 amino acids. Germline assignment: CDR1 SGHRS and CDR2 YFSETQ. V lost 4 bases, J lost 3 bases, and 3 bases stayed unmatched. The CDR3 protein is CASSATGGPNEKLFF. The CDR3 DNA sequence: TGCGCCAGCAGCGCGACAGGGGGCCCTAATGAAAAACTGTTTTTT. Full variable domain (rest looked up from reference TRBV5-1 and TRBJ1-4): KAGVTQTPRYLIKTRGQQVTLSCSPISGHRSVSWYQQTPGQGLQFLFEYFSETQRNKGNFPGRFSGRQFSNSRSEMNVSTLELGDSALYLCASSATGGPNEKLFFGSGTQLSVL.

V and J are TRBV5-4 and TRBJ1-1, with TRBD1 as a possible D gene (6 bases). The V end lost 1 base, the J end lost 6 bases, and 16 bases lay between the germline ends. CDR1 is SGHNT, CDR2 YYREEE, per germline (reference sequence). The CDR3 sequence is 15 residues long. The CDR3 here is CASSLKLGGIPEAFF. Written as DNA, the CDR3 is TGTGCCAGCAGCTTGAAGTTAGGGGGAATCCCTGAAGCTTTCTTT.

V and J are TRBV29-1 and TRBJ2-7; D not certain. Trimming left V 2 bases short and J 2 bases short, with 16 bases between. Germline V gene sequence: CDR1 SQVTM, CDR2 ANQGSEA. This CDR3 contains 15 residues. Here the CDR3 reads CSVELLSGIAYEQYV. In DNA form, the CDR3 reads TGCAGCGTTGAACTTTTGTCGGGTATTGCCTACGAGCAGTACGTC.

DNA of the CDR3: TGTGCCATCAGCCTCACAGGGGCCCTCTCTGGAAACACCATATATTTT. Protein sequence: CAISLTGALSGNTIYF. V gene TRBV10-3 combines with J gene TRBJ1-3, with TRBD1 matching 7 bases. The CDR3 runs to 16 residues. The germline CDR1 and CDR2 sequences are ENHRY and SYGVKD. Germline trimming cut 6 bases from V and 0 bases from J; bases unmatched to any gene: 8.

This rearrangement joins TRBV4-3 to TRBJ1-2; the D is unclear. The ends were cut back, 0 bases at V and 4 bases at J, with 15 bases in the middle. The CDR3 consists of 16 residues. The germline V gene has CDR1 LGHNA and CDR2 YSLEER. CDR3 sequence reads: CASSQDWEELGYGYTF. In DNA form, the CDR3 reads TGCGCCAGCAGCCAAGATTGGGAGGAGTTGGGCTATGGCTACACCTTC.

This chain joins TRBV19 and TRBJ2-1; D possibly corresponds to TRBD2 (5 bases). The CDR3 covers 11 residues. The germline V gene encodes CDR1 LNHDA and CDR2 SQIVND (reference sequence). Deletions cut 6 bases from V and 9 bases from J, with 9 bases between. The CDR3 DNA reads TGTGCCAGTAGCCACAGCGGTGAGCAGTTCTTC. Translation gives CASSHSGEQFF.

J is TRBJ2-3 and V is TRBV18, with D perhaps matching TRBD2 (6 bases). Trimming took 3 bases from V and 2 from J, leaving 12 bases between them. CDR1 and CDR2 from the germline V gene are KGHSH and LQKENI. The CDR3 consists of 15 residues. The CDR3 coding sequence is TGTGCCAGCTCACCTGGGACTTCTCACACAGATACGCAGTATTTT. Its translation: CASSPGTSHTDTQYF.

The rearrangement joins TRBV28 to TRBJ1-3; the match to TRBD1 covers 9 bases. CDR1 and CDR2 (germline): MDHEN, SYDVKM. This CDR3 has 15 amino acids. V trimming: 6 bases; J trimming: 4 bases; junction bases outside the gene matches: 7. The CDR3 is CASRMTGGRGNTIYF. CDR3 coding DNA: TGTGCCAGCAGGATGACAGGGGGTAGGGGAAACACCATATATTTT.